Described below is a single T cell receptor beta chain sequence and its context. What this receptor recognizes is not known. The record has no base qualities; no much larger clone is one base away. The data were taken from a study of CD8+ T cells in alopecia areata (dated by TCRdb to 2016 to 2018). The study in broad terms: Treated patients were enrolled in an open-label pilot trial of oral tofacitinib at 5 to 10 mg twice daily for moderate-to-severe alopecia areata. RNA was obtained with the PAXgene miRNA kit for fixed scalp, the miRNeasy kit for PBMCs, and the RNeasy kit for mouse skin. The SALT score, which quantifies the percentage of affected scalp surface area, was used to measure disease severity in treated patients. Scalp clonality was compared across normal scalp (n=4), patchy alopecia areata scalp (n=8), and alopecia totalis/universalis scalp (n=8). Tofacitinib was administered for 6 to 18 months, and 6 months of follow-up off drug were then conducted to assess delayed response and recurrence. In humans, TCRbeta sequencing was performed on scalp tissue and on sorted CD4+ and CD8+ peripheral blood T cells from healthy controls and from patients with patchy or totalis/universalis alopecia areata. Biopsies were taken from tofacitinib-treated patients at baseline and at 4 and 24 weeks of treatment, and a later scalp biopsy was taken in several of the tofacitinib-treated patients. In both human patients and the C3H/HeJ mouse model, the study applied high-throughput TCRbeta sequencing to look at T cell clonal expansion in alopecia areata. immunoSEQ multiplex PCR using 35 Vbeta forward primers and 13 Jbeta reverse primers was used to amplify TCRbeta CDR3 regions.

The research as a whole found: TCR sequences shared between patients were less clear than in mice, possibly partly because of HLA diversity in the patient population. Unlike mouse skin, where gammadelta T cells dominate, normal human skin contains resident alphabeta T cells that get sequenced too, which complicates analysis of the scalp TCR repertoire. Tofacitinib significantly lowered scalp clonality and the number of expanded CD8+ clones among the top 100 scalp clones. During tofacitinib treatment, many expanded lesional clones remained in scalp and blood, and this persistence may partly explain relapse after treatment is stopped. Lesional scalp, especially in alopecia totalis/universalis, showed higher clonality and more expanded CD8+ clones than normal scalp, suggesting antigenic drive. Because the treated cohort was small and included a single nonresponder, larger studies are needed to assess links between baseline CD8+ expansion and response.

Library preparation employed the immunoSEQ multiplex PCR assay. RNA was extracted from all samples and reverse transcribed into cDNA as template for TCR sequencing. First-strand cDNA was synthesized using SuperScript III with a 2:1 mix of oligo-dT and random hexamers. Amplification bias was assessed with a synthetic immune receptor repertoire, and residual bias was removed computationally. In the authors' own workflow: Raw reads were preprocessed for error removal, and CDR3 was defined according to IMGT conventions as running from the conserved cysteine to phenylalanine. Clonality was computed as 1 minus the Shannon entropy, with the entropy normalized by log2 of the number of productive unique TCRs. CD4 or CD8 identity of scalp clones was inferred by cross-referencing scalp TCRbeta sequences with sorted blood CD4 and CD8 repertoires. The clones in this table, taken by TCRdb from immuneACCESS, are in-frame only. Not every clone is retained; where verified, under half of the shortfall comes from an unresolved V gene, and the cause of the rest is unknown. From that table come the V and J calls and clone size; the DNA was used to work out D and trimming. Here the sample has 150,000 to 200,000 clones; roughly 58% occur a single time. The ten largest clones represent 16% of the sample.

This specimen's treatment or condition label, interpreted: oral pan-JAK inhibitor, 5-10 mg twice daily. Lesional scalp punch biopsies and peripheral blood were collected from alopecia areata patients. PBMCs were isolated by density centrifugation and stained for CD3, CD4 and CD8, after which CD4+ and CD8+ T cells were sorted on a FACSAria. The CDR3 runs 17 amino acids, cysteine and phenylalanine included. The kept DNA is CDR3 alone, 51 bases in frame from the first base. V and J are trimmed by 2 bases and 3 bases, and the gene matches miss 11 bases of the junction. The germline V gene gives CDR1 as LGHNA and CDR2 as YNFKEQ.

The sequence joins TRBV4-2 to TRBJ2-5, and 8 junction bases match TRBD2. Sequencing used CD4+ T cells sorted from blood, obtained at approximately week 61, from a patient treated with tofacitinib. This receptor was taken from a human donor with alopecia areata. The CDR3 region reads CASSQYVGAGGEETQYF. The nucleotide sequence is TGTGCCAGCAGCCAATATGTCGGCGCGGGGGGTGAAGAGACCCAGTACTTC.